The 27 T cell receptor beta chains presented below share a single source sample, sequenced in a study of cytotoxic CD8 clonotypes in ibrutinib-treated CLL. TCRdb keeps only in-frame clones here, not all; method: immunoSEQ multiplex PCR. This table has about 270,000 clones, around 77% appearing once. This material consisted of PBMCs, taken at disease progression, from a patient treated with ibrutinib. These TCRs come from a human donor with chronic lymphocytic leukemia.

The gene calls are TRBV5-1 and TRBJ2-2; D may be TRBD1 (5 bases). Trimming cost V 4 bases and J 2 bases, with 12 bases left between them. The V gene's germline CDR1 is SGHRS and CDR2 YFSETQ. The CDR3 contains 15 residues. The CDR3 reads CASSVGHLNTGELFF. In nucleotides, the CDR3 is TGCGCCAGCAGCGTTGGACACCTTAACACCGGGGAGCTGTTTTTT.

The chain links TRBV10-3 to TRBJ2-7, with 8 bases that match TRBD2. CDR1 is ENHRY, CDR2 SYGVKD, per germline. The junction had 8 bases not matched to a gene; V was cut back by 7 bases and J by 3 bases. The length of the CDR3 is 14 residues. The CDR3 bases are TGTGCCATCACTGGGACTAGTGAGGGCTACGAGCAGTACTTC. Protein: CAITGTSEGYEQYF.

The chain is built from TRBV18 and TRBJ2-1; tentatively, D is TRBD2 (5 bases). Deletions cut 2 bases from V and 8 bases from J, with 19 bases between. CDR1 is KGHSH and CDR2 is LQKENI in the germline V gene. CDR3 length: 16 residues. Here the CDR3 DNA reads TGTGCCAGCTCACCAATAATATTCGGAGGTTGGGATGAGCAGTTCTTC. Translated: CASSPIIFGGWDEQFF.

CDR3 coding DNA: TGTGCCAGCCGGGGGGGTTCCCGTGACGAGCAGTACTTC. It is translated as CASRGGSRDEQYF. The chain couples TRBV7-9 to TRBJ2-7; 8 bases agree with TRBD2. Per germline, CDR1 SEHNR and CDR2 FQNEAQ (reference sequence). V lost 8 bases and J lost 5; bases outside the gene matches: 8. The CDR3 contains 13 residues.

The rearrangement links TRBV7-3 to TRBJ2-3, with 12 bases lining up with TRBD1. From germline, CDR1 is SGHTA and CDR2 FQGTGA. CDR3 length equals 15 residues. J was trimmed by 4 bases and V by 4 bases; bases with no gene match: 3. The CDR3 sequence is CASSSGTGGADTQYF. Written as DNA, the CDR3 is TGTGCCAGCAGCTCCGGGACAGGGGGCGCAGATACGCAGTATTTT.

The V and J genes are TRBV5-6 and TRBJ1-5; D unresolved. V lost 2 bases to trimming and J lost 3 bases, with 12 bases between them. Germline CDR1 is SGHDT and CDR2 is YYEEEE. CDR3 size: 15 residues. The CDR3 sequence is CASSFLDGPNQPQHF. Written as DNA, the CDR3 is TGTGCCAGCAGCTTTCTGGACGGACCCAATCAGCCCCAGCATTTT.

CDR3 sequence (DNA): TGTGCCAGCAGCGATCGAAAGCCGGACTACAGCCAAGAGACCCAGTACTTC. Translating it yields CASSDRKPDYSQETQYF. J is TRBJ2-5 and V is TRBV7-8, with D possibly being TRBD2 (6 bases). V lost 5 bases to trimming and J lost 1 base, with 20 bases between them. The CDR3 has 17 amino acids. Germline assignment: CDR1 SGHVS and CDR2 FQNEAQ.

V gene TRBV7-9 combines with J gene TRBJ1-5; 10 nucleotides match TRBD1. CDR1 is SEHNR and CDR2 is FQNEAQ in the germline V gene (reference sequence). The CDR3 contains 16 residues. V trimming: 0 bases; J trimming: 5 bases; junction bases outside the gene matches: 4. The CDR3 DNA follows: TGTGCCAGCAGCTTAGCGCTAGGACAGGGGGATCAGCCCCAGCATTTT. As protein: CASSLALGQGDQPQHF.

The chain couples TRBV15 to TRBJ1-2; maybe TRBD1 (5 bases). This CDR3 has 16 residues. The germline V gene has CDR1 LNHNV and CDR2 YYDKDF (reference sequence). V lost 0 bases and J 2 bases, leaving 13 bases between the germline ends. CDR3 bases: TGTGCCACCAGCAGAGATCAGGGCCCAGGGAACTATGGCTACACCTTC. This codes for CATSRDQGPGNYGYTF. Full variable domain (missing parts from reference TRBV15 and TRBJ1-2): DAMVIQNPRYQVTQFGKPVTLSCSQTLNHNVMYWYQQKSSQAPKLLFHYYDKDFNNEADTPDNFQSRRPNTSFCFLDIRSPGLGDTAMYLCATSRDQGPGNYGYTFGSGTRLTVV.

The V and J genes are TRBV5-1 and TRBJ2-5; TRBD1 aligns across 9 bases. This CDR3 spans 15 amino acids. Germline CDR1 reads SGHRS; CDR2 reads YFSETQ. Unmatched junction bases numbered 4, after V lost 0 bases and J lost 4 bases. CDR3 DNA: TGCGCCAGCAGCTTGGGGGACAGGGTCCGAGAGACCCAGTACTTC. This translates into CASSLGDRVRETQYF.

About this clone itself: The same CDR3 arises from other DNA sequences in this sample as well. V is TRBV11-2 and J is TRBJ2-7, with 7 bases matching TRBD1. The CDR3 is 13 residues long. The germline V gene has CDR1 SGHAT and CDR2 FQNNGV. V dropped 5 bases and J dropped 4; count of bases not matched to a gene: 5. CDR3 protein: CASSPGQVYEQYF. As DNA, the CDR3 is TGTGCCAGCAGCCCCGGACAGGTTTACGAGCAGTACTTC. Variable domain in full (rest from reference TRBV11-2 and TRBJ2-7): EAGVAQSPRYKIIEKRQSVAFWCNPISGHATLYWYQQILGQGPKLLIQFQNNGVVDDSQLPKDRFSAERLKGVDSTLKIQPAKLEDSAVYLCASSPGQVYEQYFGPGTRLTVT.

This chain uses TRBV5-1 with TRBJ2-7, with D tentatively TRBD2 (6 bases). Germline V gene data show CDR1 as SGHRS and CDR2 as YFSETQ. V gave up 4 bases and J gave up 0 bases, with 14 bases separating them. CDR3 length: 15 amino acids. DNA for the CDR3: TGCGCCAGCAGCGGGGGACTCCCGAGCTCCTACGAGCAGTACTTC. Residues: CASSGGLPSSYEQYF.

The genes are TRBV6-6 and TRBJ1-6; D is unclear. CDR1 MNHNY and CDR2 SVGAGI come from the germline V gene (reference sequence). The CDR3 runs to 15 residues. V lost 4 bases to trimming and J lost 0 bases, with 7 bases between them. CDR3: CASSFRSSYNSPLHF. CDR3 sequence (DNA): TGTGCCAGCAGTTTTCGGAGCTCCTATAATTCACCCCTCCACTTT.

J is TRBJ2-7 and V is TRBV7-7; a weak D match, TRBD1 (6 bases). The V end was cut by 5 bases, the J end by 5 bases, with 13 bases between. The CDR3 spans 13 residues. CDR1 and CDR2 (germline): SSHAT, FNYEAQ (reference sequence). The CDR3 loop is CASSPDRTHEQYF. CDR3 sequence (DNA): TGTGCCAGCAGCCCCGACAGGACCCACGAGCAGTACTTC.

Only one count was recorded for this clone. This chain connects TRBV5-1 to TRBJ1-4; possibly TRBD1 for D (5 bases). This CDR3 is built from 15 residues. V lost 0 bases and J 2 bases, leaving 8 bases between the germline ends. Germline CDR1 SGHRS, CDR2 YFSETQ. The CDR3 spells CASSLVGETNEKLFF. CDR3 sequence (DNA): TGCGCCAGCAGCTTGGTAGGGGAGACTAATGAAAAACTGTTTTTT.

This clone was counted a few times. The chain uses TRBV29-1 and TRBJ1-2, with TRBD1 matching 8 bases. This CDR3 is 13 amino acids long. Germline values: CDR1 SQVTM, CDR2 ANQGSEA. With 7 bases clipped from V and 2 bases from J, the junction kept 6 bases outside the gene matches. CDR3 sequence reads: CSAGTGANYGYTF. DNA for the CDR3: TGCAGCGCTGGGACAGGCGCCAACTATGGCTACACCTTC.

This clone appeared a few times. This chain uses TRBV18 with TRBJ1-1; D ambiguous. V lost 4 bases and J 2 bases, leaving 5 bases between the germline ends. This CDR3 spans 12 amino acids. CDR1 is KGHSH, CDR2 LQKENI, per germline. The DNA of the CDR3 is TGTGCCAGCTCACTCGCTAACACTGAAGCTTTCTTT. Its translation is CASSLANTEAFF.

This clone was picked up a small number of times. This sequence joins TRBV29-1 and TRBJ1-1, with D hard to call. Germline assignment: CDR1 SQVTM and CDR2 ANQGSEA. This CDR3 spans 10 amino acids. V lost 6 bases, J lost 11 bases, and 13 bases lay in between. Written as DNA, the CDR3 is TGCAGCGTGGAACAGTCCGGGGCTTTCTTT. Protein: CSVEQSGAFF.

The CDR3 DNA sequence: TGTGCCAGCAGCGTCTTCGGATTCGGCGAGCAGTACTTC. Translating it yields CASSVFGFGEQYF. The chain links TRBV9 to TRBJ2-7, with D unclear. The CDR3 runs to 13 residues. Germline V gene sequence: CDR1 SGDLS, CDR2 YYNGEE. The germline V and J ends were trimmed by 2 bases and 6 bases, with 12 bases remaining between them.

The V and J genes are TRBV4-1 and TRBJ2-2, with D possibly matching TRBD2 (6 bases). The length of the CDR3 is 15 residues. Germline CDR1 reads MGHRA; CDR2 reads YSYEKL. V lost 4 bases, J lost 0 bases, and 9 bases lay in between. This CDR3 reads CASSPQRANTGELFF. CDR3 nucleotide sequence: TGCGCCAGCAGCCCCCAGCGGGCGAACACCGGGGAGCTGTTTTTT.

V gene TRBV6-4 combines with J gene TRBJ1-2; D remains unclear. Trimming took off 2 bases at V and 6 bases at J, with 7 bases between the two ends. Germline V gene lookup returns CDR1 MRHNA and CDR2 SNTAGT. The CDR3 runs to 12 residues. The CDR3 sequence: CASSDRPDGYTF. CDR3 bases: TGTGCCAGCAGTGACCGACCCGATGGCTACACCTTC.

CDR3 sequence: CASSSLAGGPSYEQYF. CDR3 nucleotides: TGTGCCAGCAGTTCGCTAGCGGGAGGGCCCTCCTACGAGCAGTACTTC. This chain uses TRBV27 with TRBJ2-7; TRBD2 agrees at 12 bases. CDR1 is MNHEY and CDR2 is SMNVEV in the germline V gene (reference sequence). Losses at the gene ends were 4 bases for V and 0 bases for J; bases not matched to a gene: 4. The CDR3 has 16 amino acids.

The J gene is TRBJ2-1, the V gene TRBV2; no clear D gene. CDR1 and CDR2 (germline): SNHLY, FYNNEI. With 8 bases removed from V and 2 bases from J, the gap between germline ends came to 10 bases. CDR3 length equals 13 residues. The CDR3, as DNA: TGTGCCAGCGATCAGACACCCTACAATGAGCAGTTCTTC. Translated, it gives CASDQTPYNEQFF.

The V gene is TRBV18, the J gene TRBJ1-1; 8 bases line up with TRBD1. CDR3 length equals 16 residues. V trimming: 5 bases; J trimming: 1 base; junction bases outside the gene matches: 9. Germline CDR1 is KGHSH and CDR2 is LQKENI. CDR3 amino acids: CASSNLRTGKNTEAFF. The CDR3 coding sequence is TGTGCCAGCTCAAACCTAAGGACAGGGAAGAACACTGAAGCTTTCTTT.

The CDR3 sequence is CASSIGTITDTQYF. The CDR3 nucleotides read TGTGCCAGTAGTATAGGCACTATCACAGATACGCAGTATTTT. The gene calls are TRBV19 and TRBJ2-3; unclear D gene. The CDR3 has 14 amino acids. Trimming removed 1 base from V and 2 bases from J, with 7 bases in between. The germline CDR1 and CDR2 sequences are LNHDA and SQIVND (reference sequence).

V and J are TRBV18 and TRBJ2-5, with 7 bases identical to TRBD1. The CDR3 has 14 amino acids. Germline V gene lookup returns CDR1 KGHSH and CDR2 LQKENI. The V gene end was trimmed by 3 bases and the J gene end by 2 bases; junction bases not matched to a gene: 3. CDR3 sequence (DNA): TGTGCCAGCTCACCCATGGGACAGCAAGAGACCCAGTACTTC. Protein product: CASSPMGQQETQYF.

This chain uses TRBV2 with TRBJ2-2; a weak D match, TRBD1 (5 bases). CDR3 length: 14 amino acids. In germline, CDR1 is SNHLY, CDR2 FYNNEI. With 3 bases removed from V and 0 bases from J, the gap between germline ends came to 5 bases. CDR3 bases: TGTGCCAGCAGTGACAGGGCGAACACCGGGGAGCTGTTTTTT. It encodes CASSDRANTGELFF.